Listed below are T cell receptor beta chains from one sample, sequenced in a study of cytomegalovirus exposure and HLA in healthy donors. This table comes from immunoSEQ multiplex PCR, and its TCRdb copy is limited to in-frame clones, with some not included. Reported are some 75,000 clones; the ten largest clones contain approximately 5.4%. Input material: PBMCs. Receptors originate from a man in his forties in good health and CMV-seronegative. Both conserved end residues are part of each CDR3. A D gene is named only where the DNA matches it firmly.

length	V	J	D	DNA	CDR3
14	TRBV5-8	TRBJ1-1	TRBD1	TGTGCCAGCAGCCCCGGACAGGGGGAAACTGAAGCTTTCTTT	CASSPGQGETEAFF
11	TRBV20-1	TRBJ1-5	.	TGCAGTGCTAGTAATAGTCAGCCCCAGCATTTT	CSASNSQPQHF
15	TRBV7-6	TRBJ1-2	TRBD1	TGTGCCAGCAGCTCACCGGGACAGGGGGACTATGGCTACACCTTC	CASSSPGQGDYGYTF
12	TRBV6-5	TRBJ2-1	.	TGTGCCAGCCACAGGGATTACAATGAGCAGTTCTTC	CASHRDYNEQFF
12	TRBV6-1	TRBJ2-7	.	TGTGCCAGCAGTGAACTCTTCTACGAGCAGTACTTC	CASSELFYEQYF
15	TRBV7-2	TRBJ2-3	.	TGTGCCAGCAGCCAAGGGGGGGCAGGCACAGATACGCAGTATTTT	CASSQGGAGTDTQYF
14	TRBV6-5	TRBJ1-5	.	TGTGCCAGCAGTTACTCCCCAGGGAATCAGCCCCAGCATTTT	CASSYSPGNQPQHF
15	TRBV19	TRBJ1-4	.	TGTGCCAGTAGTCCCGGGGTTGGGCGTAATGAAAAACTGTTTTTT	CASSPGVGRNEKLFF
17	TRBV4-1	TRBJ1-2	TRBD1	TGCGCCAGCAGCCAAGAAATTGCGGGACAGAAATCCAATGGCTACACCTTC	CASSQEIAGQKSNGYTF
16	TRBV9	TRBJ2-1	.	TGTGCCAGCAGCGAGCGGTCCTCGAGCTCCTACAATGAGCAGTTCTTC	CASSERSSSSYNEQFF
14	TRBV5-1	TRBJ2-7	.	TGCGCCAGCAGCGCTGGTAGTGGGTTCGGGGAGCAGTACTTC	CASSAGSGFGEQYF
16	TRBV5-1	TRBJ2-5	TRBD2	TGCGCCAGCAGCTCCGGGTCCAGCGGGGCAGGGGAGACCCAGTACTTC	CASSSGSSGAGETQYF
17	TRBV4-1	TRBJ2-2	TRBD2	TGCGCCAGCAGCCCGACTAGCGGGGGGTCCTTGGTCCGGGAGCTGTTTTTT	CASSPTSGGSLVRELFF
17	TRBV27	TRBJ2-2	.	.	CASNFGPGLYGTGELFF
19	TRBV7-2	TRBJ2-3	TRBD2	TGTGCCAGCAGGGGGGAGGTGGGACTAGCGGGAGTGGTCCCAGATACGCAGTATTTT	CASRGEVGLAGVVPDTQYF
15	TRBV4-3	TRBJ2-1	TRBD1	TGCGCCAGCAGCCGGGACAGGGCCTCCTACAATGAGCAGTTCTTC	CASSRDRASYNEQFF
16	TRBV7-8	TRBJ2-5	.	TGTGCCAGCAGCTTAGCGCTCCCGGGGCTAGCGGAGACCCAGTACTTC	CASSLALPGLAETQYF
14	TRBV28	TRBJ2-2	TRBD1	TGTGCCAGCAGGGGACAGGGACGTGGCGGGGAGCTGTTTTTT	CASRGQGRGGELFF
18	TRBV5-5	TRBJ2-2	TRBD1	TGTGCCAGCAGCCGATCCTGGACAGGCACGAAGAACACCGGGGAGCTGTTTTTT	CASSRSWTGTKNTGELFF
17	TRBV19	TRBJ1-5	TRBD1	TGTGCCAGTAGTTCTCCGGACAGGGGAGCGGGCAATCAGCCCCAGCATTTT	CASSSPDRGAGNQPQHF
14	TRBV5-1	TRBJ2-3	.	TGCGCCAGCAGCTTGGCCATTGTGACAGATACGCAGTATTTT	CASSLAIVTDTQYF
14	TRBV10-3	TRBJ2-1	TRBD2	TGTGCCATCCCCCTGTGGGAGGGAAGTAATGAGCAGTTCTTC	CAIPLWEGSNEQFF
15	TRBV4-3	TRBJ2-1	TRBD2	TGCGCCAGCAGCCAGGGCGGGACTAGGAGCAATGAGCAGTTCTTC	CASSQGGTRSNEQFF
12	TRBV2	TRBJ2-7	.	TGTGCCAGCCACCGGGACTCTGGAGAGCAGTACTTC	CASHRDSGEQYF
14	TRBV5-8	TRBJ2-3	.	TGTGCCAGCAGCCCGTGGGAGTACACAGATACGCAGTATTTT	CASSPWEYTDTQYF
19	TRBV7-9	TRBJ2-2	TRBD2	TGTGCCAGCAGTCAATTTACACTAGCGGGACTCAGAAAAGAGGGGGAGCTGTTTTTT	CASSQFTLAGLRKEGELFF
14	TRBV5-4	TRBJ1-4	.	TGTGCCAGCAGCGGCGCAGGTGTGAATGAAAAACTGTTTTTT	CASSGAGVNEKLFF
17	TRBV7-2	TRBJ1-3	.	TGTGCCAGCAGCTTAGGTGTACAGGGTGGCTCTGGAAACACCATATATTTT	CASSLGVQGGSGNTIYF
14	TRBV19	TRBJ2-1	TRBD2	TGTGCCAGTAGTATCTCTAGCGGGGACAATGAGCAGTTCTTC	CASSISSGDNEQFF
15	TRBV6-5	TRBJ1-4	TRBD1	TGTGCCAGCAGTTCCAGGGGACAGGCTTCAGAAAAACTGTTTTTT	CASSSRGQASEKLFF
18	TRBV5-3	TRBJ1-2	TRBD1	TGTGCCAGAAGCCAGAAGATAGGAGGGACAGCGAAGACCCGGGGCTACACCTTC	CARSQKIGGTAKTRGYTF
14	TRBV6-5	TRBJ1-1	.	TGTGCCAGCAGTCGACAGGTAGTGAACACTGAAGCTTTCTTT	CASSRQVVNTEAFF
14	TRBV7-9	TRBJ2-2	TRBD1	TGTGCCACCGTCTCGACAGGGGGATCCGGGGAGCTGTTTTTT	CATVSTGGSGELFF
16	TRBV19	TRBJ1-3	.	TGTGCCAGTAGTATGACTCAGGGGCTATCTGGAAACACCATATATTTT	CASSMTQGLSGNTIYF
15	TRBV5-4	TRBJ2-5	TRBD2	TGTGCCAGCAGCTTAGTGGAGCGGGAGGGTGAGACCCAGTACTTC	CASSLVEREGETQYF
16	TRBV19	TRBJ1-5	TRBD1	TGTGCCAGTAGGACGACAGGGGGCGGGGGCAATCAGCCCCAGCATTTT	CASRTTGGGGNQPQHF
15	TRBV11-2	TRBJ1-1	TRBD1	TGTGCCAGCAGCGACACAGGGGGCAGGGACACTGAAGCTTTCTTT	CASSDTGGRDTEAFF
14	TRBV15	TRBJ2-1	TRBD2	TGTGCCACCACCATAGCGGGAGTGTTCAATGAGCAGTTCTTC	CATTIAGVFNEQFF
16	TRBV7-8	TRBJ2-5	.	TGTGCCAGCAGCCACAGATACAGGGTCTCACAGGAGACCCAGTACTTC	CASSHRYRVSQETQYF
14	TRBV7-2	TRBJ2-7	.	TGTGCCAGCAGCTCGGACGGGAACTCCTACGAGCAGTACTTC	CASSSDGNSYEQYF
15	TRBV5-1	TRBJ2-1	.	TGCGCCAGCAGCTTGGCCACTCAAGTTTACAATGAGCAGTTCTTC	CASSLATQVYNEQFF
14	TRBV7-6	TRBJ2-7	.	TGTGCCAGCAGCATGTCGGGACAAGCCTACGAGCAGTACTTC	CASSMSGQAYEQYF
15	TRBV21-1	TRBJ2-7	.	TGTGCCAGCAGCACAGGACTAGCGGGGACCTACGAGCAGTACTTC	CASSTGLAGTYEQYF
15	TRBV28	TRBJ2-7	TRBD1	TGTGCCAGCACCCTCCCCAGACAGGGGGTAGGCGAGCAGTACTTC	CASTLPRQGVGEQYF
20	TRBV30	TRBJ1-3	.	TGTGCCTGGAGTGTATACCTTACTCATCGACAAGGGGGATCTGGAAACACCATATATTTT	CAWSVYLTHRQGGSGNTIYF